This entry lists 2 T cell receptor beta chains sequenced from one sample in a study of radiation and T cells in renal cell carcinoma. Treatment reported: treatment-naive control, cytoreductive nephrectomy. Assay used: immunoSEQ multiplex PCR; TCRdb lists only in-frame clones, some missing. The data contain around 8,400 clones, about 60% of them seen just once; the ten biggest clones take up around 20%. Sequencing was performed on tumor tissue, taken from a patient whose treatment was nephrectomy without radiotherapy. Source of these receptors: a man in his sixties with renal cell carcinoma.

This clone counts as large (0.1 to 1%). The chain uses TRBV2 and TRBJ1-1; the D is unclear. V lost 8 bases and J 2 bases, leaving 9 bases between the germline ends. The CDR3 is 12 residues long. Looked up from germline, CDR1 is SNHLY and CDR2 is FYNNEI. DNA for the CDR3: TGTGCCAGCCACCGGGATAACACTGAAGCTTTCTTT. It codes for CASHRDNTEAFF.

The chain combines TRBV11-2 with TRBJ2-7; no definite D call. CDR3 length: 16 residues. Germline loops: CDR1 SGHAT, CDR2 FQNNGV. V was shortened by 6 bases and J by 2 bases, with 20 bases between the two germline ends. The CDR3 DNA is TGTGCCAGCAGATCCTTAGGGCCCATCCCTCCCTACGAGCAGTACTTC. This gives the protein CASRSLGPIPPYEQYF.